These 10 T cell receptor beta chains share one sample of origin, sequenced in a study of blood T cell repertoires in COVID-19. Data came from immunoSEQ multiplex PCR; TCRdb stores just in-frame clones and leaves some out. The sample includes 250,000 to 350,000 clones, 70% to 90% of them seen just once. The sample was PBMCs or T cells enriched from blood (not recorded which). The receptors here all came from a woman in her 30s who had recovered from COVID-19.

The rearrangement uses TRBV4-3 and TRBJ1-4, with 8 bases lining up with TRBD1. V lost 4 bases, J lost 7 bases, and 8 bases stayed unmatched. The CDR3 loop spans 15 amino acids. CDR1 and CDR2 from the germline V gene are LGHNA and YSLEER. The CDR3, as DNA: TGCGCCAGCAGCCTGCAGGGGGCGCAGACTGAAAAACTGTTTTTT. The encoded protein is CASSLQGAQTEKLFF.

This chain connects TRBV30 to TRBJ2-1, with D perhaps matching TRBD2 (6 bases). The germline V gene has CDR1 GTSNPN and CDR2 SVGIG (reference sequence). Trimming cost V 0 bases and J 10 bases, with 16 bases left between them. The CDR3 covers 14 residues. CDR3 nucleotide sequence: TGTGCCTGGAGTGTAGGTCCGGGGGTCAGGGAGCAGTTCTTC. Translation gives CAWSVGPGVREQFF.

The chain links TRBV7-3 to TRBJ1-1, with D hard to call. The V end lost 0 bases, the J end lost 4 bases, and 6 bases lay between the germline ends. Germline CDR1 reads SGHTA; CDR2 reads FQGTGA. CDR3 length: 13 residues. CDR3 sequence: CASSLTAVTEAFF. CDR3 nucleotides: TGTGCCAGCAGCTTAACGGCGGTCACTGAAGCTTTCTTT.

The chain joins TRBV7-3 to TRBJ2-2, with D possibly being TRBD1 (6 bases). The germline gives CDR1 SGHTA, CDR2 FQGTGA. The germline V and J ends were trimmed by 1 base and 6 bases, with 12 bases remaining between them. This CDR3 region has 15 residues. CDR3 DNA sequence: TGTGCCAGCAGCTTAAGCACAGGGTCGTCCGGGGAGCTGTTTTTT. It yields the protein CASSLSTGSSGELFF.

The chain uses TRBV6-5 and TRBJ1-3; a possible D gene is TRBD1 (5 bases). The CDR3 runs to 15 residues. Germline CDR1 reads MNHEY; CDR2 reads SVGAGI. Trimming cost V 7 bases and J 4 bases, with 17 bases left between them. The CDR3 bases are TGTGCCAGCACCCCGGGGACTGCTGGGGGAAACACCATATATTTT. Translated: CASTPGTAGGNTIYF.

This clone was seen just once. The chain employs TRBV30 and TRBJ2-5; possible D gene TRBD1, 5 bases. The V end was cut by 2 bases, the J end by 7 bases, with 11 bases between. CDR3 size: 12 residues. Germline loops: CDR1 GTSNPN, CDR2 SVGIG (reference sequence). The CDR3 reads CAWSRATGTQYF. The CDR3 DNA reads TGTGCCTGGAGTCGAGCTACAGGGACCCAGTACTTC.

V gene TRBV6-1 combines with J gene TRBJ2-3; the match to TRBD2 covers 11 bases. This CDR3 is 19 amino acids long. The germline gives CDR1 MNHNS, CDR2 SASEGT. With 4 bases clipped from V and 0 bases from J, the junction kept 12 bases outside the gene matches. CDR3 loop: CASSAQWLAGGFSTDTQYF. The CDR3, as DNA: TGTGCCAGCAGTGCCCAATGGTTAGCGGGGGGGTTTAGCACAGATACGCAGTATTTT.

The rearrangement uses TRBV30 and TRBJ1-6, with 9 bases that match TRBD1. The V segment lost 0 bases and the J segment 7 bases; nucleotides outside the gene matches: 4. This CDR3 spans 15 amino acids. Germline values: CDR1 GTSNPN, CDR2 SVGIG (reference sequence). CDR3: CAWSVAGQGNSPLHF. CDR3 coding DNA: TGTGCCTGGAGTGTAGCCGGACAGGGGAATTCACCCCTCCACTTT.

The V and J genes are TRBV9 and TRBJ2-7, with D tentatively TRBD1 (6 bases). The CDR3 length is 13 residues. Trimming removed 4 bases from V and 5 bases from J, with 13 bases in between. Germline loops: CDR1 SGDLS, CDR2 YYNGEE. This CDR3 reads CASSPITGNEQYF. CDR3 DNA: TGTGCCAGCAGCCCCATAACAGGGAACGAGCAGTACTTC.

The J gene is TRBJ2-7, the V gene TRBV5-1; possible D gene TRBD1, 5 bases. Germline lookup yields CDR1 SGHRS and CDR2 YFSETQ. The CDR3 extends over 12 amino acids. The V gene lost 4 bases and the J gene lost 5 bases, with 10 bases spanning the gap. In DNA, the CDR3 is TGCGCCAGCAGCCCTGACAGCCACGAGCAGTACTTC. This translates into CASSPDSHEQYF.